The T cell receptor beta chain under discussion was sequenced for a study of control samples from healthy donors and cancer patients. Only in-frame clones appear in the TCRdb table, and some are missing; sequencing was by immunoSEQ multiplex PCR. The data show around 110,000 clones, more than 75% seen once. Germline CDR1 is SGHRS and CDR2 is YFSETQ. This CDR3 has 16 residues. Between the trimmed V and J ends, which lost 1 base and 0 bases, there was a span of 10 bases. The rearrangement uses TRBV5-1 and TRBJ2-2; D possibly uses TRBD1 or TRBD2 (5 bases each). The TCR sequence derives from a woman in her sixties or seventies in good health. The source material was blood. CDR3 sequence: CASSLPGDANTGELFF. CDR3 DNA: TGCGCCAGCAGCTTGCCCGGGGACGCGAACACCGGGGAGCTGTTTTTT.